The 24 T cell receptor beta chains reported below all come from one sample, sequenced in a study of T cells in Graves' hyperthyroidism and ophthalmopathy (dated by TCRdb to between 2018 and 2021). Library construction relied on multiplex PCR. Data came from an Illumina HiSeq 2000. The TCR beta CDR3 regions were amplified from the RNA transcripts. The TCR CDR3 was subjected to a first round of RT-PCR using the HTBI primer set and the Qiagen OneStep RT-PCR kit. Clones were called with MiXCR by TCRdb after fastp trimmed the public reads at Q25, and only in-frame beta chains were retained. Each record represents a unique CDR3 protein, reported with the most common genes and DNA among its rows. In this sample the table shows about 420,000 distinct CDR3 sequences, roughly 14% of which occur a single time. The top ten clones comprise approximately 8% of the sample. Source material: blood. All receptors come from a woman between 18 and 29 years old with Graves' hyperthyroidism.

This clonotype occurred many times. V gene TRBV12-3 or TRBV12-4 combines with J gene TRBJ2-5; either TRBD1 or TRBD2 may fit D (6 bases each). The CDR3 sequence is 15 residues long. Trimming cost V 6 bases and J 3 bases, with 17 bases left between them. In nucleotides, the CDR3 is TGTGCCAGCAGCCCGGGGGCAGGGCTTAAAGAGACCCAGTACTTC. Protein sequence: CASSPGAGLKETQYF.

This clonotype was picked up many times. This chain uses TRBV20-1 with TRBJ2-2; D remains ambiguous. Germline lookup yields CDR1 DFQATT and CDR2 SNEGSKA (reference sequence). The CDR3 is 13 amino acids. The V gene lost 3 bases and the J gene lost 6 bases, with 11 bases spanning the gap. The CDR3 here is CSARDLESGELFF. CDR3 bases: TGCAGTGCTAGGGACCTCGAATCCGGGGAGCTGTTTTTT.

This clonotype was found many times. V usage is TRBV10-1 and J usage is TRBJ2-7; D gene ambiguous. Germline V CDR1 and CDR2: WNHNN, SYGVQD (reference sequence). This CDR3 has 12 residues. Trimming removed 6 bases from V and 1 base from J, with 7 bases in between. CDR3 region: CASSADSYEQYF. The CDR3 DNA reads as TGCGCCAGCAGCGCAGATTCCTACGAGCAGTACTTC.

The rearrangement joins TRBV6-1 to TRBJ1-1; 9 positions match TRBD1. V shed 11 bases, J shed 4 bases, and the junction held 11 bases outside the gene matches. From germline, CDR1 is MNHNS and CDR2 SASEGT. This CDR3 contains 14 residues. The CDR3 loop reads CAGRGQGAGTEAFF. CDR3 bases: TGTGCCGGACGGGGACAGGGAGCTGGCACTGAAGCTTTCTTT.

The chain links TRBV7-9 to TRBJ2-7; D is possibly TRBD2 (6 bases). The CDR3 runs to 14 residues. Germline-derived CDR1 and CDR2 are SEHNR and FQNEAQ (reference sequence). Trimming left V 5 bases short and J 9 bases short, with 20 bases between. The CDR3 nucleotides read TGTGCCAGCAGCCTCCTGGGACTGACGTTTTTGCAGTACTTC. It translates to CASSLLGLTFLQYF.

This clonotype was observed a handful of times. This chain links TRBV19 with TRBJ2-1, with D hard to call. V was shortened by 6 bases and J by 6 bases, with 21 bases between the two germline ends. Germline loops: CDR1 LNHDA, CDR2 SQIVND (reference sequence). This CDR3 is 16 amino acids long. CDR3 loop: CASRPWLGGNPNEQFF. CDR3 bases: TGTGCCAGTAGACCTTGGCTTGGTGGAAATCCCAATGAGCAGTTCTTC.

The CDR3 is CASSARGSTEAFF. The CDR3 DNA follows: TGTGCCAGCAGCGCCAGAGGTAGCACTGAAGCTTTCTTT. The rearrangement links TRBV9 to TRBJ1-1; D is uncertain. The V gene lost 3 bases and the J gene lost 4 bases, with 10 bases spanning the gap. Germline CDR1 SGDLS, CDR2 YYNGEE. The CDR3 sequence is 13 residues long.

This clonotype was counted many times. The CDR3 coding sequence is TGTGCCGGCGGGTTGGGGCAGGGTACCTACGAGCAGTACTTC. Translating gives CAGGLGQGTYEQYF. The chain has TRBV2 and TRBJ2-7, with D tentatively TRBD1 or TRBD2 (5 bases each). CDR1 SNHLY and CDR2 FYNNEI come from the germline V gene. The ends were cut back, 11 bases at V and 2 bases at J, with 19 bases in the middle. The CDR3 loop spans 14 amino acids.

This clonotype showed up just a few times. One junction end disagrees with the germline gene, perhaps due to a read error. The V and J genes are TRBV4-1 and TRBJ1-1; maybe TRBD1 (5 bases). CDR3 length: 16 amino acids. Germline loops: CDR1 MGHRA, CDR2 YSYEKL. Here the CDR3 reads CASSSGGTGMNTEAFF. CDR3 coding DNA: TGCGCCAGCAGCTCCGGCGGGACGGGGATGAATACTGAAGCTTTCTTT.

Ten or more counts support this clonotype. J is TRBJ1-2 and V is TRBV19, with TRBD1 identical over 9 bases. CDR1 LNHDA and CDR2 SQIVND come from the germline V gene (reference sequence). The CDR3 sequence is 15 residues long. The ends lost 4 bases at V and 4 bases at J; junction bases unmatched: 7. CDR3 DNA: TGTGCCAGTAGTACCGCCGGGACAGGGCCCTATGGCTACACCTTC. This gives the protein CASSTAGTGPYGYTF. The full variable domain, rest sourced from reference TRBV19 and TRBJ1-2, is DGGITQSPKYLFRKEGQNVTLSCEQNLNHDAMYWYRQDPGQGLRLIYYSQIVNDFQKGDIAEGYSVSREKKESFPLTVTSAQKNPTAFYLCASSTAGTGPYGYTFGSGTRLTVV.

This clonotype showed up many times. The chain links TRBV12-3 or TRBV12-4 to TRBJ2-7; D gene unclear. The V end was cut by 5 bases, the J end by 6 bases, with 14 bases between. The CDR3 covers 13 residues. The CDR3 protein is CASSPLPPTEQYF. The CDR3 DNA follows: TGTGCCAGCAGTCCCCTCCCACCAACCGAGCAGTACTTC.

CDR3 residues: CSARASADTGELFF. The DNA for the CDR3 is TGCAGTGCTAGAGCCTCAGCGGACACCGGGGAGCTGTTTTTT. This rearrangement joins TRBV20-1 to TRBJ2-2, with D possibly being TRBD2 (5 bases). The germline V gene encodes CDR1 DFQATT and CDR2 SNEGSKA (reference sequence). Trimming cost V 1 base and J 3 bases, with 9 bases left between them. The CDR3 sequence is 14 residues long.

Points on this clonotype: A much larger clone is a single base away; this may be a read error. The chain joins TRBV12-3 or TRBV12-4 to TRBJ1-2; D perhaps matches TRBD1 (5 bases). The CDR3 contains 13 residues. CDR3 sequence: CANSAQGNYGYTF. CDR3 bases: TGTGCCAACAGTGCCCAGGGTAACTATGGCTACACCTTC.

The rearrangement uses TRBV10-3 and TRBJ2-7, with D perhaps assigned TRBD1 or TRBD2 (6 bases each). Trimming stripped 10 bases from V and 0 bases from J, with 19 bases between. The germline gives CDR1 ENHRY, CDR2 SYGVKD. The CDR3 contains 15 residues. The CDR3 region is CATRVAEGGSYEQYF. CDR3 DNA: TGTGCCACGAGGGTAGCGGAGGGGGGCTCCTACGAGCAGTACTTC.

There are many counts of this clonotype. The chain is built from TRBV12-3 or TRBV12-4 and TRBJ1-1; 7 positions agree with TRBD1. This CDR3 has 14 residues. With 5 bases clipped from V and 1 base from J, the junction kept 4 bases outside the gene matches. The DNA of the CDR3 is TGTGCCAGCAGTCGCGGACAGGCGAACACTGAAGCTTTCTTT. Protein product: CASSRGQANTEAFF.

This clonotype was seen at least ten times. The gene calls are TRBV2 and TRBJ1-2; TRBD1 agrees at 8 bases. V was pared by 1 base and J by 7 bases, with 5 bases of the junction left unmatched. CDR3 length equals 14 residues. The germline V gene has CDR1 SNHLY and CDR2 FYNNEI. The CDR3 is CASSEGQGAPGYTF. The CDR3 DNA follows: TGTGCCAGCAGTGAAGGGCAGGGGGCGCCTGGCTACACCTTC.

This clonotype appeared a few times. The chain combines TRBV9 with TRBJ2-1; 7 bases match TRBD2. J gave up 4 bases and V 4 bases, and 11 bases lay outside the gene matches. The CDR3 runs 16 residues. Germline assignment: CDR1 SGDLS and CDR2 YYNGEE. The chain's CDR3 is CASSPGTTGKYNEQFF. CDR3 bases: TGTGCCAGCAGCCCCGGGACTACCGGAAAGTACAATGAGCAGTTCTTC.

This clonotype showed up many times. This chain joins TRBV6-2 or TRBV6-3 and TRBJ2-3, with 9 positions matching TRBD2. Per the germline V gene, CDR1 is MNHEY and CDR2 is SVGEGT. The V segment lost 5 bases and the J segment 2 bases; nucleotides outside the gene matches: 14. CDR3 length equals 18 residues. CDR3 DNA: TGTGCCAGCAGTCCCCGAGTCCGGACTAGCGATTACACAGATACGCAGTATTTT. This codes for CASSPRVRTSDYTDTQYF.

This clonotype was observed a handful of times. The CDR3 sequence: CASSVESADLSGNTIYF. The CDR3 bases are TGTGCCAGCAGCGTAGAGTCGGCAGACCTCTCTGGAAACACCATATATTTT. The chain joins TRBV9 to TRBJ1-3; no clear D gene. Germline V lookup: CDR1 SGDLS, CDR2 YYNGEE. The CDR3 runs 17 residues. Trimming removed 0 bases at V and 0 bases at J, with 13 bases between.

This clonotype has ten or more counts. CDR3 in DNA: TGCGCCAGCAGCCCTCTAGGACTGCAGTACCACGAGCAGTACTTC. It yields the protein CASSPLGLQYHEQYF. The chain joins TRBV5-1 to TRBJ2-7, with D possibly TRBD2 on 5 matching bases. The CDR3 consists of 15 residues. V shed 4 bases and J shed 5 bases, with 19 bases lying between them. Germline lookup yields CDR1 SGHRS and CDR2 YFSETQ.

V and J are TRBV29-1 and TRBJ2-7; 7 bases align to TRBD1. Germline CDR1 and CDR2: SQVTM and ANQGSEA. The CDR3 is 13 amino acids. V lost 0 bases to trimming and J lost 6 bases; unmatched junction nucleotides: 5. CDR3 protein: CSVEEGTGAEQYF. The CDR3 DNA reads TGCAGCGTTGAAGAGGGAACAGGGGCCGAGCAGTACTTC.

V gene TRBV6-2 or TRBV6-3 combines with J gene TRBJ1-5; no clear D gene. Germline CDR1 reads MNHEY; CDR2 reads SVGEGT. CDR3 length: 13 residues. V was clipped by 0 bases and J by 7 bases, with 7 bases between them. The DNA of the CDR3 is TGTGCCAGCAGTTACTCCGGGAGACAGCCCCAGCATTTT. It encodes CASSYSGRQPQHF.

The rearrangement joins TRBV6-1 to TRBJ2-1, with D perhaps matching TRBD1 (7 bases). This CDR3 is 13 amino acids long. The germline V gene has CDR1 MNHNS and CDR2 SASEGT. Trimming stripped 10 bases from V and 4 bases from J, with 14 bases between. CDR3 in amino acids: CANRGSGYNEQFF. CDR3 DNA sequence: TGTGCCAACAGGGGTAGCGGATACAATGAGCAGTTCTTC.

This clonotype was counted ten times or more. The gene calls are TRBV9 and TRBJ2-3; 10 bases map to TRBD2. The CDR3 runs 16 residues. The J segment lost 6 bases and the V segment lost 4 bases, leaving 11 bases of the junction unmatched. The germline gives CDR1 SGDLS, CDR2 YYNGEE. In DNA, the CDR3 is TGTGCCAGCAGCCATCGGGTAGCGGGGGGCTTGGATACGCAGTATTTT. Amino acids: CASSHRVAGGLDTQYF.